Presented here are 7 T cell receptor beta chains from one specimen sequenced in a study of cytomegalovirus exposure and HLA in healthy donors. Primers for the PCR totalled 60 Vbeta and 13 Jbeta. Method: immunoSEQ multiplex PCR; TCRdb's copy keeps in-frame clones and lacks some. The data show 100,000 or so clones, 70% to 85% seen once. The material sequenced was PBMCs. These receptors were collected from a woman in her 40s in good health and CMV-seronegative.

The chain couples TRBV19 to TRBJ1-5; D uncertain. V was shortened by 0 bases and J by 6 bases, with 9 bases between the two germline ends. This CDR3 region has 14 residues. Looked up from germline, CDR1 is LNHDA and CDR2 is SQIVND (reference sequence). CDR3 residues: CASSIDLYSQPQHF. CDR3 nucleotide sequence: TGTGCCAGTAGTATAGATCTTTATAGTCAGCCCCAGCATTTT.

This clone is a singleton in its sample. The rearrangement joins TRBV4-1 to TRBJ1-2, with 9 nucleotides matching TRBD1. The CDR3 is 16 amino acids. Per the germline V gene, CDR1 is MGHRA and CDR2 is YSYEKL. V shed 0 bases and J 6 bases; nucleotides not matched to a gene: 8. The CDR3 protein is CASSQEIVDRGNGYTF. The DNA for the CDR3 is TGCGCCAGCAGCCAAGAAATTGTGGACAGGGGCAATGGCTACACCTTC.

This sequence joins TRBV10-3 and TRBJ1-3; D not certain. The CDR3 spans 13 residues. In germline, CDR1 is ENHRY, CDR2 SYGVKD. V was shortened by 3 bases and J by 4 bases, with 7 bases between the two germline ends. The CDR3 region has the DNA TGTGCCATCAGTGATCTTGAGGGAAACACCATATATTTT. Its translation is CAISDLEGNTIYF.

This rearrangement joins TRBV19 to TRBJ1-1; TRBD1 matches 7 bases. Germline V lookup: CDR1 LNHDA, CDR2 SQIVND (reference sequence). The V and J ends lost 3 bases and 1 base, in that order; junction bases with no gene match: 8. This CDR3 region has 16 residues. The CDR3 DNA reads as TGTGCCAGTAGTATCACCCCCGGGACAGAGAACACTGAAGCTTTCTTT. It encodes CASSITPGTENTEAFF.

This chain uses TRBV7-2 with TRBJ1-1; no firm D call. V was pared by 6 bases and J by 4 bases, with 12 bases between. CDR1 SGHTA and CDR2 FQGNSA come from the germline V gene. CDR3 length: 13 amino acids. CDR3 loop: CASRRGQATEAFF. DNA for the CDR3: TGTGCCAGCAGACGTGGCCAGGCCACTGAAGCTTTCTTT.

The rearrangement uses TRBV7-9 and TRBJ2-1; 7 bases align to TRBD2. The germline V gene encodes CDR1 SEHNR and CDR2 FQNEAQ (reference sequence). V was pared by 6 bases and J by 7 bases, with 9 bases of the junction left unmatched. This CDR3 is 14 amino acids long. The CDR3 loop reads CASSYTSDVNEQFF. The DNA of the CDR3 is TGTGCCAGCAGTTATACTAGCGATGTTAATGAGCAGTTCTTC.

This chain joins TRBV27 and TRBJ1-2; D gene unclear. The CDR3 covers 13 residues. Looked up from germline, CDR1 is MNHEY and CDR2 is SMNVEV (reference sequence). Trimming removed 1 base from V and 3 bases from J, with 6 bases in between. The CDR3 region has the DNA TGTGCCAGCAGTTTATTCGGGGACTATGGCTACACCTTC. This codes for CASSLFGDYGYTF.